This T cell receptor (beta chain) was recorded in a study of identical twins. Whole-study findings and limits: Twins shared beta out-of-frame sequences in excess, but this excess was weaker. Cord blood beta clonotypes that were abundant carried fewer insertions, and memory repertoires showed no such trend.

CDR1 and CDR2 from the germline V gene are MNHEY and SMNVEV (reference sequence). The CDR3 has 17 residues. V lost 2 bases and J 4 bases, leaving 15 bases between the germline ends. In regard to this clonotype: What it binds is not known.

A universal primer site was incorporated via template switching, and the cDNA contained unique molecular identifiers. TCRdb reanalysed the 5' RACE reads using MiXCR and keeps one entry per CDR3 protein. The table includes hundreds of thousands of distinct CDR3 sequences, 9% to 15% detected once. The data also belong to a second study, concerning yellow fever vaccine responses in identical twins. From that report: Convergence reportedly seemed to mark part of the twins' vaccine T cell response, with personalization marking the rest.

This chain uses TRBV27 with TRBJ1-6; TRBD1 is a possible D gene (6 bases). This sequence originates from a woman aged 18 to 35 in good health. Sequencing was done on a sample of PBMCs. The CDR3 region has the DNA TGTGCCAGCAGTTTAAGATTCAGGGGCAGTTATAATTCACCCCTCCACTTT. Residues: CASSLRFRGSYNSPLHF.